The rows below give T cell receptor beta chains drawn from one sample of a study of T cells in Graves' hyperthyroidism and ophthalmopathy. TCRdb ran MiXCR on the multiplex PCR reads and lists one entry per CDR3 protein. The data contain roughly 170,000 distinct CDR3 sequences, approximately 15% of them singletons. The sequencing input was blood. The source is a woman aged 50 to 60 with Graves' hyperthyroidism. The CDR3 runs from the conserved cysteine through the conserved F or W.

TRBV7-2 CASSRSRGTARNSPLHF
TRBV10-3 CAISESRGGSLTNQPQHF
TRBV20-1 CSASGAWTWANVLTF
TRBV5-6 CASSASGVWGNQPQHF
TRBV2 CASSTTGMGTQHF
TRBV12-3/TRBV12-4 CASSFPTTRSGELFF
TRBV2 CASSVQGGNTEAFF
TRBV10-1 CASSESYLWGRNRVPYYGYTF
TRBV6-1 CASSIGGKGYGYTF
TRBV12-3/TRBV12-4 CASSPDRGNTEAFF
TRBV7-9 CASSLGYHGQGAYEQYF
TRBV5-1 CAPEGQVPLYEQYF
TRBV5-1 CASSLETSTDTQYF
TRBV5-1 CASSLLGDDYGYTF
TRBV4-1 CASSQDSETGDPEAFF
TRBV2 CASSDSTSEYNEQFF
TRBV28 CASSLRLAELSTSTDTQYF
TRBV12-3/TRBV12-4 CASSQDTGNGPVLPQHF
TRBV14 CASSHKRGQLNYGYTF
TRBV29-1 CSVPLKTGGITDTQYF
TRBV7-3 CASSLLGGSSYEQYF
TRBV2 CASSTPRGPGGKEKLFF
TRBV14 CASSQAQGWDTQYF
TRBV6-1 CASRDRANSPLHF
TRBV20-1 CSARSDGELFF
TRBV19 CASSSGTGLISVTGELFF
TRBV3-1 CASSQEQAARTQYF
TRBV28 CASSAPSSQYF
TRBV7-3 CASSPLSGDHYSGTQYF
TRBV12-3/TRBV12-4 CASRKITGGNTEAFF
TRBV27 CASSSGGSYTEAFF
TRBV5-1 CASRVRGADTQYF
TRBV29-1 CSVERVGTGELFF
TRBV5-1 CASSLNHAGKNYGYTF
TRBV5-1 CASSFNLPHGQGEKLFF
TRBV7-2 CASSLTGTTGELFF
TRBV7-3 CASSLIAGDYNEQFF